These 28 T cell receptor beta chains originate from one sample sequenced in a study of identical twins. Using its own MiXCR run on the 5' RACE reads, TCRdb lists one record per CDR3 protein. The sample gives around 300,000 distinct CDR3 sequences, 6.5% to 9.5% of which show up once; approximately 2.1% is in the top ten. These data also formed part of another study, on yellow fever vaccine responses in identical twins.

The specimen was memory (CD45RO+) T cells sorted from blood. The receptors here all came from a woman between 18 and 30 years old in good health.

The genes are TRBV2 and TRBJ2-7; 11 nucleotides agree with TRBD1. The CDR3 totals 13 residues. V was clipped by 6 bases and J by 7 bases; unmatched bases: 5. The germline gives CDR1 SNHLY, CDR2 FYNNEI. The CDR3 sequence is CASRGQGAGEQYF. As DNA, the CDR3 is TGTGCCAGCAGAGGACAGGGGGCAGGGGAGCAGTACTTC.

J is TRBJ2-7 and V is TRBV20-1, with 12 nucleotides matching TRBD2. This CDR3 region has 15 residues. Losses at the gene ends were 1 base for V and 5 bases for J; bases not matched to a gene: 6. The germline V gene encodes CDR1 DFQATT and CDR2 SNEGSKA (reference sequence). The CDR3 loop is CSARGLAGVFDEQYF. Written as DNA, the CDR3 is TGCAGTGCTAGAGGACTAGCGGGAGTGTTCGACGAGCAGTACTTC.

This clonotype was recorded many times. V and J are TRBV4-1 and TRBJ2-5; 10 nucleotides line up with TRBD1. The V segment lost 3 bases and the J segment 0 bases; nucleotides outside the gene matches: 4. This CDR3 region has 16 residues. Germline-derived CDR1 and CDR2 are MGHRA and YSYEKL. Here the CDR3 reads CASSHLDRGYQETQYF. In DNA form, the CDR3 reads TGCGCCAGCAGCCATTTGGACAGGGGGTACCAAGAGACCCAGTACTTC.

This clonotype was counted ten times or more. The chain couples TRBV5-1 to TRBJ2-3, with a tentative D call TRBD2 (5 bases). Looked up from germline, CDR1 is SGHRS and CDR2 is YFSETQ. The CDR3 length is 16 residues. V was trimmed by 0 bases and J by 1 base, leaving 12 bases between them. The CDR3 region has the DNA TGCGCCAGCAGCTTGGTCGGGGAAAGACGCACAGATACGCAGTATTTT. Translating it yields CASSLVGERRTDTQYF.

This clonotype has a count of ten or more. The chain couples TRBV5-1 to TRBJ2-3, with D perhaps given as TRBD1 or TRBD2 (6 bases each). The CDR3 is 16 residues long. In germline, CDR1 is SGHRS, CDR2 YFSETQ. The V and J ends lost 4 bases and 2 bases respectively, with 17 bases between them. DNA of the CDR3: TGCGCCAGCAGCGAGGGGGGCCGGGTATCCACAGATACGCAGTATTTT. As protein: CASSEGGRVSTDTQYF.

A few counts support this clonotype. The J gene is TRBJ1-2, the V gene TRBV4-1; D is perhaps TRBD1 (5 bases). Between the trimmed V and J ends, which lost 4 bases and 4 bases, there was a span of 16 bases. Germline-derived CDR1 and CDR2 are MGHRA and YSYEKL. CDR3 size: 15 residues. CDR3 sequence: CASSPQRGDFYGYTF. CDR3 sequence (DNA): TGCGCCAGCAGCCCCCAGAGGGGCGACTTCTATGGCTACACCTTC.

The table lists this clonotype with many counts. The chain recombines TRBV12-3 or TRBV12-4 with TRBJ2-1, with TRBD2 as a possible D gene (5 bases). The CDR3 sequence is 15 residues long. V lost 3 bases to trimming and J lost 7 bases, with 16 bases between them. The CDR3 spells CASSLGMREWNEQFF. Here the CDR3 DNA reads TGTGCCAGCAGTTTGGGTATGAGGGAGTGGAATGAGCAGTTCTTC.

The rearrangement uses TRBV6-1 and TRBJ2-7; TRBD1 aligns across 10 bases. Germline V gene lookup returns CDR1 MNHNS and CDR2 SASEGT. This CDR3 is built from 15 residues. Trimming took 6 bases from V and 1 from J; bases not matched to a gene: 6. CDR3: CASRKGGQGSYEQYV. The CDR3 DNA sequence: TGTGCCAGCAGAAAGGGGGGACAGGGGTCCTACGAGCAGTACGTC.

Many counts were recorded for this clonotype. The J gene is TRBJ2-5, the V gene TRBV20-1; perhaps D is TRBD1 or TRBD2 (5 bases each). CDR3 length equals 17 residues. The V gene's germline CDR1 is DFQATT and CDR2 SNEGSKA (reference sequence). V was trimmed by 2 bases and J by 2 bases, leaving 21 bases between them. In nucleotides, the CDR3 is TGCAGTGCTAGACTACTAGGACACTCTGGGCGTCAAGAGACCCAGTACTTC. Amino acid sequence: CSARLLGHSGRQETQYF.

This clonotype was detected a few times. The rearrangement uses TRBV28 and TRBJ1-4; 9 nucleotides agree with TRBD1. J gave up 5 bases and V 5 bases, and 6 bases lay outside the gene matches. Germline V gene sequence: CDR1 MDHEN, CDR2 SYDVKM. The CDR3 covers 15 residues. CDR3 protein: CASSTKQGANEKLFF. CDR3 nucleotides: TGTGCCAGCAGTACGAAACAGGGGGCAAATGAAAAACTGTTTTTT.

This clonotype showed up just a few times. The CDR3 reads CSVGIEPQHF. DNA for the CDR3: TGCAGCGTTGGGATCGAGCCCCAGCATTTT. The chain is built from TRBV29-1 and TRBJ1-5; D is unresolved. This CDR3 has 10 residues. Trimming removed 4 bases from V and 8 bases from J, with 6 bases in between. CDR1 and CDR2 (germline): SQVTM, ANQGSEA.

This clonotype has a handful of counts. The chain has TRBV6-5 and TRBJ2-5; D remains unclear. Germline V gene lookup returns CDR1 MNHEY and CDR2 SVGAGI. V was shortened by 2 bases and J by 0 bases, with 7 bases between the two germline ends. CDR3 size: 14 residues. CDR3 nucleotides: TGTGCCAGCAGTTACCGCGGCAACCAAGAGACCCAGTACTTC. Protein sequence: CASSYRGNQETQYF.

In its sample, this clonotype was seen a few times. The gene calls are TRBV7-8 and TRBJ1-5; possibly TRBD1 for D (5 bases). Trimming pared 3 bases from V and 1 base from J, leaving 10 bases between. Germline lookup yields CDR1 SGHVS and CDR2 FQNEAQ. The CDR3 has 15 amino acids. CDR3 DNA: TGTGCCAGCAGCTTTCATGGGGGGAGCAATCAGCCCCAGCATTTT. This sequence encodes CASSFHGGSNQPQHF.

This clonotype was recorded at least ten times. CDR3 loop: CASNVAGGTDTQYF. In nucleotides, the CDR3 is TGCGCCAGCAACGTAGCGGGGGGAACAGATACGCAGTATTTT. This chain uses TRBV5-1 with TRBJ2-3, with 10 bases aligning to TRBD2. After removal of 6 bases from V and 3 bases from J, the junction contained 4 bases not matched to a gene. From germline, CDR1 is SGHRS and CDR2 YFSETQ. The CDR3 is made up of 14 amino acids.

This clonotype was detected ten times or more. The V call is TRBV12-3 or TRBV12-4, the J call TRBJ2-3; maybe TRBD2 (6 bases). Trimming shortened V by 3 bases and J by 0 bases, and 7 bases separated the two germline ends. This CDR3 is built from 14 residues. CDR3 nucleotide sequence: TGTGCCAGCAGTTTGAGCGGGAGCACAGATACGCAGTATTTT. Protein: CASSLSGSTDTQYF.

This clonotype was seen many times. CDR3 residues: CAISQGRGFDEQYV. The CDR3 DNA reads as TGTGCCATCAGCCAAGGGAGGGGTTTTGACGAGCAGTACGTC. The chain uses TRBV10-3 and TRBJ2-7; TRBD2 aligns across 7 bases. The CDR3 runs 14 residues. The junction had 10 bases not matched to a gene; V was cut back by 6 bases and J by 5 bases. In germline, CDR1 is ENHRY, CDR2 SYGVKD.

This chain links TRBV21-1 with TRBJ2-5; the table's D call TRBD1 went unverified against the DNA. TRBV21-1 is reported as a pseudogene. The CDR3 covers 15 residues. The chain's CDR3 is CASSKAGIFQETQYF. The DNA of the CDR3 is TGTGCCAGCAGCAAAGCCGGGATCTTTCAAGAGACCCAGTACTTC.

V gene TRBV6-1 combines with J gene TRBJ2-6; a weak D match, TRBD2 (6 bases). CDR1 is MNHNS and CDR2 is SASEGT in the germline V gene. The CDR3 loop spans 16 amino acids. V lost 5 bases to trimming and J lost 0 bases, with 11 bases between them. CDR3 coding DNA: TGTGCCAGCAGTAGGGACTTGGGCTCTGGGGCCAACGTCCTGACTTTC. It specifies CASSRDLGSGANVLTF.

This chain links TRBV5-1 with TRBJ2-2, with 11 nucleotides matching TRBD1. The CDR3 totals 17 residues. The V and J ends lost 4 bases and 5 bases, in that order; junction bases with no gene match: 10. The germline V gene encodes CDR1 SGHRS and CDR2 YFSETQ. This CDR3 is CASSKGQGASWTGELFF. In nucleotides, the CDR3 is TGCGCCAGCAGCAAAGGACAGGGGGCTTCATGGACCGGGGAGCTGTTTTTT.

This clonotype has a count of ten or more. The chain links TRBV5-1 to TRBJ2-5; D may be TRBD2 (6 bases). Trimming stripped 3 bases from V and 2 bases from J, with 17 bases between. Germline CDR1 reads SGHRS; CDR2 reads YFSETQ. The CDR3 is made up of 16 amino acids. The CDR3 region has the DNA TGCGCCAGCAGCTCCACTCCGGGGGAAAGACAAGAGACCCAGTACTTC. It encodes CASSSTPGERQETQYF. Full variable domain (outside the CDR3, taken from reference TRBV5-1 and TRBJ2-5): KAGVTQTPRYLIKTRGQQVTLSCSPISGHRSVSWYQQTPGQGLQFLFEYFSETQRNKGNFPGRFSGRQFSNSRSEMNVSTLELGDSALYLCASSSTPGERQETQYFGPGTRLLVL.

V usage is TRBV5-1 and J usage is TRBJ2-7; D gene ambiguous. Trimming pared 0 bases from V and 6 bases from J, leaving 13 bases between. This CDR3 region has 14 residues. The germline V gene has CDR1 SGHRS and CDR2 YFSETQ. CDR3 coding DNA: TGCGCCAGCAGCTTGGGGGCCAGTTTGGGCGAGCAGTACTTC. Protein sequence: CASSLGASLGEQYF.

The table lists this clonotype with many counts. The chain employs TRBV5-5 and TRBJ2-7; D is perhaps TRBD1 or TRBD2 (5 bases each). V was pared by 3 bases and J by 8 bases, with 21 bases between. The germline V gene has CDR1 SGHKS and CDR2 YYEKEE (reference sequence). The CDR3 extends over 15 amino acids. The DNA for the CDR3 is TGTGCCAGCAGCTGGGGTGGGACGGGTTCTACGCAGCAGTACTTC. Translating gives CASSWGGTGSTQQYF.

Ten or more counts support this clonotype. V and J are TRBV7-3 and TRBJ2-2, with 8 bases identical to TRBD2. J lost 4 bases, V lost 5 bases, and 9 bases had no gene match. The germline V gene encodes CDR1 SGHTA and CDR2 FQGTGA. The CDR3 spans 16 residues. The CDR3 DNA sequence: TGTGCCAGCAGCGTGACTAGCGTAGGAGTCACCGGGGAGCTGTTTTTT. Protein: CASSVTSVGVTGELFF. Drawing the rest from reference TRBV7-3 and TRBJ2-2, the complete variable domain is GAGVSQTPSNKVTEKGKYVELRCDPISGHTALYWYRQSLGQGPEFLIYFQGTGAADDSGLPNDRFFAVRPEGSVSTLKIQRTERGDSAVYLCASSVTSVGVTGELFFGEGSRLTVL.

This clonotype has more than one count but fewer than ten. V and J are TRBV6-6 and TRBJ1-1; unclear D gene. Germline values: CDR1 MNHNY, CDR2 SVGAGI (reference sequence). V was pared by 8 bases and J by 0 bases, with 4 bases between. The CDR3 sequence is 11 residues long. This CDR3 is CASQLNTEAFF. DNA of the CDR3: TGTGCCAGCCAATTGAACACTGAAGCTTTCTTT.

This clonotype was counted ten times or more. V usage is TRBV15 and J usage is TRBJ2-7, with 9 bases that match TRBD1. This CDR3 spans 14 amino acids. In germline, CDR1 is LNHNV, CDR2 YYDKDF (reference sequence). The ends lost 8 bases at V and 2 bases at J; junction bases unmatched: 7. This CDR3 reads CATAAGTGTYEQYF. CDR3 DNA sequence: TGTGCCACCGCAGCCGGGACAGGGACCTACGAGCAGTACTTC.

The CDR3 here is CASSLKGGWPEAFF. For the CDR3, the DNA is TGTGCCAGCAGTTTAAAGGGGGGCTGGCCTGAAGCTTTCTTT. The rearrangement uses TRBV28 and TRBJ1-1; possible D gene TRBD1, 6 bases. Per the germline V gene, CDR1 is MDHEN and CDR2 is SYDVKM. The CDR3 is made up of 14 amino acids. The V end lost 2 bases, the J end lost 6 bases, and 13 bases lay between the germline ends.

The rearrangement links TRBV24-1 to TRBJ2-3; D is unresolved. V was cut by 9 bases and J by 2 bases, with 17 bases left in between. The germline CDR1 and CDR2 sequences are KGHDR and SFDVKD. The CDR3 is made up of 15 amino acids. The CDR3 DNA reads TGTGCCACCTCTCGATCGGGCCTCCACACAGATACGCAGTATTTT. Its translation is CATSRSGLHTDTQYF.

There are a few counts of this clonotype. The rearrangement joins TRBV5-5 to TRBJ2-7, with a weak D call TRBD2 (6 bases). This CDR3 has 14 residues. Germline V CDR1 and CDR2: SGHKS, YYEKEE (reference sequence). V lost 4 bases and J lost 0, with 11 bases in between. The CDR3 protein is CASSATRNSYEQYF. CDR3 nucleotide sequence: TGTGCCAGCAGCGCGACTAGGAACTCCTACGAGCAGTACTTC.